What follows describes a single T cell receptor (beta chain). This record belongs to a study of OX40 agonist ivuxolimab in advanced cancers. Study-wide background: Prior anti-PD-1, anti-PD-L1 or anti-CTLA-4 therapy did not bar entry, and 40% to 45% had some.

V was clipped by 0 bases and J by 0 bases, with 6 bases between them. Germline-derived CDR1 and CDR2 are MNHNY and SVGAGI (reference sequence). There are 15 residues in the CDR3. Profiling relied on immunoSEQ multiplex PCR, and the TCRdb table lists in-frame clones only, not all of them. Seen here are roughly 80,000 clones, 89% observed once, and the top ten hold around 0.4%. The sequenced sample was CD4+ or CD8+ T cells sorted from blood, obtained in a trial of the OX40 agonist ivuxolimab. The V call is TRBV6-6, the J call TRBJ1-3; D gene uncertain. The sequence came from an adult with an advanced solid tumor such as melanoma, head and neck, liver or kidney cancer. The CDR3 protein is CASSYSSASGNTIYF. For the CDR3, the DNA is TGTGCCAGCAGTTACTCTTCAGCCTCTGGAAACACCATATATTTT.